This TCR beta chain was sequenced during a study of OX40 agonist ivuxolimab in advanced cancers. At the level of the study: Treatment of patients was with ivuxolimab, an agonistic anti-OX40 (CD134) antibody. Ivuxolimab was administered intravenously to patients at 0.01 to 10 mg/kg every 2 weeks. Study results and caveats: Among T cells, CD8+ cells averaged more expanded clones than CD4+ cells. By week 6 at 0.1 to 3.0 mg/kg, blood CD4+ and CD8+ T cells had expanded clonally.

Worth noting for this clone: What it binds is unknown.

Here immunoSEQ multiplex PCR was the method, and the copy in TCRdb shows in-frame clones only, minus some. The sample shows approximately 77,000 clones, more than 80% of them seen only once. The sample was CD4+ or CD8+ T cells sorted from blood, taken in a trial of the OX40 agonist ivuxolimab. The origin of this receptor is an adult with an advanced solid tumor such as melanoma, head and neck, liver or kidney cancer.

The CDR3 region is CASRKRDPLTAETQYF. The CDR3 DNA reads TGTGCCAGCAGAAAGCGGGACCCCTTAACAGCGGAGACCCAGTACTTC. The rearrangement links TRBV21-1 to TRBJ2-5; no check of the table's D call, TRBD2, against the DNA was made. TRBV21-1 is labeled a pseudogene. The CDR3 loop spans 16 amino acids.